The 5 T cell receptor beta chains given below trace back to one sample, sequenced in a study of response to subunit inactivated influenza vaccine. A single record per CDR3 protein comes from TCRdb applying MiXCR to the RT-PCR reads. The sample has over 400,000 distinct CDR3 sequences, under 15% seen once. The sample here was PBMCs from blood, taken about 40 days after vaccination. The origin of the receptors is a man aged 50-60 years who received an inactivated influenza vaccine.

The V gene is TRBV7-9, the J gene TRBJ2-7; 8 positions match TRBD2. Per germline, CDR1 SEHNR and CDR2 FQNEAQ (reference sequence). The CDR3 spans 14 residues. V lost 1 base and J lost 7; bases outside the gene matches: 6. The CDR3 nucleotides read TGTGCCAGCAGCTTAGGCGGGGGGATCGAGGAGCAGTACTTC. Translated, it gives CASSLGGGIEEQYF.

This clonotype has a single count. The DNA of the CDR3 is TGTGCCAGCAGCCAAGTAGGGGTCGGCACCGGGGAGCTGTTTTTT. Amino acid sequence: CASSQVGVGTGELFF. The rearrangement joins TRBV14 to TRBJ2-2; TRBD1 is a possible D gene (5 bases). Germline values: CDR1 SGHDN, CDR2 FVKESK. The V and J ends lost 1 base and 4 bases respectively, with 10 bases between them. CDR3 length equals 15 residues.

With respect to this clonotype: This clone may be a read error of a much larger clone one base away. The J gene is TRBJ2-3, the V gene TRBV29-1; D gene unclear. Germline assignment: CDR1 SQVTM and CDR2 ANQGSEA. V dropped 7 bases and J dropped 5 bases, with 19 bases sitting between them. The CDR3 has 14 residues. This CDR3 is CSGRDKAGRDTQYF. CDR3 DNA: TGCAGCGGCCGCGACAAGGCCGGTAGAGATACGCAGTATTTT.

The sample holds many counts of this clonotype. This CDR3 reads CSARRQTGIMGSYEQYF. Written as DNA, the CDR3 is TGCAGTGCTAGGAGACAGACCGGGATCATGGGCTCCTACGAGCAGTACTTC. The rearrangement joins TRBV20-1 to TRBJ2-7; D assignment may be TRBD1 or TRBD2 (5 bases each). There are 17 residues in the CDR3. V gave up 3 bases and J gave up 0 bases, with 21 bases separating them. CDR1 and CDR2 (germline): DFQATT, SNEGSKA (reference sequence).

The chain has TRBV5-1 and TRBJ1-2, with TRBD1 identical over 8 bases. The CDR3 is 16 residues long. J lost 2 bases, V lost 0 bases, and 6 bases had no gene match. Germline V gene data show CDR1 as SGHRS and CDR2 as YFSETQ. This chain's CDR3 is CASSLGQGSGNYGYTF. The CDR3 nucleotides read TGCGCCAGCAGCTTGGGACAGGGGTCCGGGAACTATGGCTACACCTTC.